This TCR beta chain was retrieved from a study of blood T cell repertoires in COVID-19. V gave up 6 bases and J gave up 4 bases; unmatched junction bases: 6. The germline gives CDR1 MDHEN, CDR2 SYDVKM. CDR3 length: 15 residues. Per the original methods: Estimated nucleated cell counts came from reference gene primer amplification. Some clones are missing from TCRdb's copy, which holds only in-frame ones; the method was immunoSEQ multiplex PCR. The DNA gave D and trimming, while V, J and clone size come from that table. Among about 340,000 clones listed, over 70% were seen once. Sample: peripheral blood. The source of this sequence is a man aged 25 to 40 with active or convalescent COVID-19. This chain links TRBV28 with TRBJ2-2, with 9 bases fitting TRBD1. The DNA of the CDR3 is TGTGCCAGCAGGGTACAGGGGGCCGTCACCGGGGAGCTGTTTTTT. Amino acids: CASRVQGAVTGELFF.